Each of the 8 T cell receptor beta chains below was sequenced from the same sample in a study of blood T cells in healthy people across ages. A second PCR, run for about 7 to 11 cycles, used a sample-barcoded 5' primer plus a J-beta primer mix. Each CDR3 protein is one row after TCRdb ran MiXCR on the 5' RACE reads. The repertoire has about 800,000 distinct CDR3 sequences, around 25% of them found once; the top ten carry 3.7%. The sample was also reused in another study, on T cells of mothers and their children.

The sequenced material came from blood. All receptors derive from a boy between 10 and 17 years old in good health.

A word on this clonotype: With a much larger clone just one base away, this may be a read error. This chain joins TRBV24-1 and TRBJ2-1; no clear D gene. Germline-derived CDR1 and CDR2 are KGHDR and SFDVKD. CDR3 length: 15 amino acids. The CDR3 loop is CAASWGTAPYNEQFF. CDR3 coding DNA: TGTGCCGCCAGTTGGGGTACGGCCCCCTACAATGAGCAGTTCTTC.

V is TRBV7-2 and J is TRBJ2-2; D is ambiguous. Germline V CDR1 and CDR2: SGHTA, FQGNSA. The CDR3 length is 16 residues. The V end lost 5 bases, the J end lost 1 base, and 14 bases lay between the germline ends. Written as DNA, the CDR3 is TGTGCCAGCAGCAAACAAGCGATTCTGAACACCGGGGAGCTGTTTTTT. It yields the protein CASSKQAILNTGELFF.

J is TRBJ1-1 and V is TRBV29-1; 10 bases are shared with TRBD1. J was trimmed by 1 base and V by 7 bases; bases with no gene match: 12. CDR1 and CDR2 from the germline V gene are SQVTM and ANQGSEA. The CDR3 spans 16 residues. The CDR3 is CSAARGTGVGNTEAFF. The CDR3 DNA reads TGCAGCGCCGCCCGCGGGACAGGGGTCGGGAACACTGAAGCTTTCTTT.

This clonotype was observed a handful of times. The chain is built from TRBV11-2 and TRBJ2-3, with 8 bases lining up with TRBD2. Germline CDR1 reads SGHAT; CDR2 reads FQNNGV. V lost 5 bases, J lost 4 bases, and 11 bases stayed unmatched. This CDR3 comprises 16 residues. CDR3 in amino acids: CASSPTAGGLPDTQYF. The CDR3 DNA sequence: TGTGCCAGCAGCCCCACCGCGGGGGGCCTACCAGATACGCAGTATTTT. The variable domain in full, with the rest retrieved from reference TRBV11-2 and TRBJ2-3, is EAGVAQSPRYKIIEKRQSVAFWCNPISGHATLYWYQQILGQGPKLLIQFQNNGVVDDSQLPKDRFSAERLKGVDSTLKIQPAKLEDSAVYLCASSPTAGGLPDTQYFGPGTRLTVL.

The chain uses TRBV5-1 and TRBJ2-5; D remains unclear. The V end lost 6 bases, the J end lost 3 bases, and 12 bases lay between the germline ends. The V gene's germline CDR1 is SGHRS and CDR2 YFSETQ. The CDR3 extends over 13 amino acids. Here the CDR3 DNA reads TGCGCCAGCACCGCTACAGAAAAAGAGACCCAGTACTTC. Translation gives CASTATEKETQYF.

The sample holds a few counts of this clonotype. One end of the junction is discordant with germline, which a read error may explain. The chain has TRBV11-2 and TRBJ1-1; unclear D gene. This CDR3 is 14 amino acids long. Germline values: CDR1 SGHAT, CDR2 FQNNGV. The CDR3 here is CASSLAAANTEAYF. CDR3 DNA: TGTGCCAGCAGCTTAGCCGCAGCTAACACTGAAGCTTACTTT.

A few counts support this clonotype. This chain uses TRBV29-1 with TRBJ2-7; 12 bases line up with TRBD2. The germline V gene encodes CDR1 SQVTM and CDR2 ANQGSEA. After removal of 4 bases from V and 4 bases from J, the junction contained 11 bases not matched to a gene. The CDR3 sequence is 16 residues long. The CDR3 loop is CSVGGLGTSGPYEQYF. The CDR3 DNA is TGCAGCGTTGGCGGACTTGGGACTAGCGGGCCGTACGAGCAGTACTTC.

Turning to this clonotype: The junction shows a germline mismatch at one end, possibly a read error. In DNA form, the CDR3 reads TGTGCCCGGAGTGTTGTATCCTCGATGGGAGAGACCCAGTACTTC. Translating it yields CARSVVSSMGETQYF. V usage is TRBV30 and J usage is TRBJ2-5; D unresolved. CDR1 GTSNPN and CDR2 SVGIG come from the germline V gene (reference sequence). The CDR3 contains 15 residues.